Listed below are T cell receptor beta chains from one sample, sequenced in a study of T cells in Graves' hyperthyroidism and ophthalmopathy. TCRdb independently ran MiXCR on the multiplex PCR reads; one entry per CDR3 protein. The repertoire consists of roughly 500,000 distinct CDR3 sequences, with more than 45% occurring once and the leading ten covering about 20%. The source material was peripheral blood or thyroid tissue (not recorded which). These receptors all come from an adult woman with Graves' disease, either hyperthyroidism or ophthalmopathy (not recorded which). Both conserved end residues are trimmed from each CDR3.

TRBJ2-2	TRBV29-1	SVRDSNTGELF
TRBJ2-2	TRBV5-8	ASRSGGNTGELF
TRBJ2-7	TRBV10-2	ATIAGGTYEQY
TRBJ2-1	TRBV10-1	ASSVRRSSDNEQF
TRBJ1-1	TRBV6-5	ASSRQPAHTEAF
TRBJ1-3	TRBV2	ASSEQPKGGYGY
TRBJ2-2	TRBV7-8	ASSTRIGGELF
TRBJ2-7	TRBV2	ATRDSFSYEQY
TRBJ1-2	TRBV7-2	ASSLDRKVGGYT
TRBJ1-1	TRBV19	ASSIAQETEAF
TRBJ2-7	TRBV9	ASSPSFGGYEQY
TRBJ1-5	TRBV5-5	ASSLDPTGSYQPQH
TRBJ2-7	TRBV11-2	ASSYGAAEQY
TRBJ1-4	TRBV10-3	AISEEGSEKLF
TRBJ1-5	TRBV7-8	ASSPGTGPMVQPQH
TRBJ2-7	TRBV7-2	ASSRRTPTYEQY
TRBJ1-5	TRBV3-1	ASSQGRSYNQPQH
TRBJ2-7	TRBV7-9	ASSLSAGELSEQY
TRBJ2-5	TRBV11-1	ASSLVASLRETQY
TRBJ2-7	TRBV7-8	ASSLDGGAGEQY
TRBJ2-7	TRBV7-9	ASSPPPGNSYEQY
TRBJ1-1	TRBV5-1	ASSDGTPNTEAF
TRBJ2-7	TRBV20-1	SARDWGGPYEQY
TRBJ1-5	TRBV2	ASDRGLAGAQH
TRBJ2-7	TRBV29-1	SVEDGVQTGSYEQY
TRBJ2-3	TRBV5-1	ASLRGGSTDTQY
TRBJ2-5	TRBV4-1	ASSARGLEETQY
TRBJ1-1	TRBV19	ASSIGRTEAF
TRBJ1-5	TRBV19	ASSMVGQGNQPQH
TRBJ2-5	TRBV15	ATSALASGGRGETQY
TRBJ2-2	TRBV30	AWSVMGTGELF
TRBJ1-2	TRBV13	ASSWGQEIYGYT
TRBJ2-6	TRBV15	ATSKRVDGANVLT
TRBJ2-2	TRBV20-1	SARWWVAGELF
TRBJ1-6	TRBV7-9	VSSRITGANSPLH
TRBJ2-2	TRBV5-1	ASSLGLAGAWTGELF
TRBJ1-3	TRBV12-3/TRBV12-4	ASIVNTIY
TRBJ1-2	TRBV6-2/TRBV6-3	ASSYSLDSNYGYT
TRBJ2-2	TRBV7-7	ASSGVRGELF
TRBJ1-2	TRBV2	ASGWADYGYT
TRBJ1-3	TRBV10-3	AISESSGNTIY